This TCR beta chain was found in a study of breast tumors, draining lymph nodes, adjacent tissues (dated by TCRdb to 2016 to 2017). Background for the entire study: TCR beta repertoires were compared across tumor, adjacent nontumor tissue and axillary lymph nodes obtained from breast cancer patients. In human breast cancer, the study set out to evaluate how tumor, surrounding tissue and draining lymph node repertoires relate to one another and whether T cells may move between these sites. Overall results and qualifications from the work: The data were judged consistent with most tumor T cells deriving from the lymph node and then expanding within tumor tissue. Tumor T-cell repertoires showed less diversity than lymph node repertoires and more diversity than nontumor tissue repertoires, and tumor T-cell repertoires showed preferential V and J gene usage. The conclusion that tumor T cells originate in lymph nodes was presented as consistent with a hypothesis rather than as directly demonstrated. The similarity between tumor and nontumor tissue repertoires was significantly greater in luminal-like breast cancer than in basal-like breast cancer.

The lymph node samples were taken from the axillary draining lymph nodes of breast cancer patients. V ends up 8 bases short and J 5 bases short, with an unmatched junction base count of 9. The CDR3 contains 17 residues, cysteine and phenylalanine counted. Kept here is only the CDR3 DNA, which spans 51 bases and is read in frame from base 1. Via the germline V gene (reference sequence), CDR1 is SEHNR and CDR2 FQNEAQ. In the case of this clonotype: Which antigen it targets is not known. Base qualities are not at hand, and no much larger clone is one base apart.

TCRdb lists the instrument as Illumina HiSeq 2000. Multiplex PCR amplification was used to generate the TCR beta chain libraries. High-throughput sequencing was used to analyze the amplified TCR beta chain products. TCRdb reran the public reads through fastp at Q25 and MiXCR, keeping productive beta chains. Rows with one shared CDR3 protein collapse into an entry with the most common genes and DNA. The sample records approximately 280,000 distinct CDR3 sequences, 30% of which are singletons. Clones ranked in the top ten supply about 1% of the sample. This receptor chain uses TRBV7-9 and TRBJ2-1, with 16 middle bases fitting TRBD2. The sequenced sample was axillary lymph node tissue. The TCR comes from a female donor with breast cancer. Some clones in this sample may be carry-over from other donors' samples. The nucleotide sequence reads TGTGCCAGCTCGGGACTAGCGGGAGGGCCGGGGAACAATGAGCAGTTCTTC. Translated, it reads CASSGLAGGPGNNEQFF.